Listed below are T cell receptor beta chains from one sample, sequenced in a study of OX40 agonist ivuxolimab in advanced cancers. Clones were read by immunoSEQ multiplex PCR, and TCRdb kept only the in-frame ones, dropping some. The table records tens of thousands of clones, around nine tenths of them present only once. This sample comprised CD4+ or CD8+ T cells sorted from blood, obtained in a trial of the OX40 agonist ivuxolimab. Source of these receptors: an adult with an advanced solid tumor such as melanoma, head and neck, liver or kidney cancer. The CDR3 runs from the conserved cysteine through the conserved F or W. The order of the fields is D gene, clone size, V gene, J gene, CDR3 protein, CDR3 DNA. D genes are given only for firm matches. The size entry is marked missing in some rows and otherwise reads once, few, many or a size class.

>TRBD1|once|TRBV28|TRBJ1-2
CASRVRQGDGYTF
TGTGCCAGCAGGGTCCGACAGGGGGACGGCTACACCTTC
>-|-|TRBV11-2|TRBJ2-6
CASSLDGFPGANVLTF
TGTGCCAGCAGCTTAGACGGGTTCCCTGGGGCCAACGTCCTGACTTTC
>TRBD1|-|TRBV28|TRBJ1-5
CASSSGQGAAQPQHF
TGTGCCAGCAGTTCGGGACAGGGGGCTGCTCAGCCCCAGCATTTT
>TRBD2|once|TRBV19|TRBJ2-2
CASNFARGVGELFF
TGTGCCAGTAACTTTGCGCGGGGGGTCGGGGAGCTGTTTTTT
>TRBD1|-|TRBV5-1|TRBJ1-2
CASSQLPGQHYGYTF
TGCGCCAGCAGCCAATTACCGGGACAGCACTATGGCTACACCTTC
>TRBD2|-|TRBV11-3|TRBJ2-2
CASSERTSGNTGELFF
TGTGCCAGCAGCGAGAGAACTAGCGGGAACACCGGGGAGCTGTTTTTT
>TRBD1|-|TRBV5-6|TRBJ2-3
CASSFGTAADTQYF
TGTGCCAGCAGCTTCGGGACAGCGGCAGATACGCAGTATTTT
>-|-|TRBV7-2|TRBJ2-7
CASSLTARGALYEQYF
TGTGCCAGCAGCTTAACCGCTAGGGGGGCGCTCTACGAGCAGTACTTC
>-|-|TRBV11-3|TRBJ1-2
CASSRDPGRGYTF
TGTGCCAGCAGCCGCGACCCCGGGCGCGGCTACACCTTC
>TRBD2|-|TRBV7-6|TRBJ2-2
CASSLEGGRAGELFF
TGTGCCAGCAGCTTAGAAGGAGGGAGGGCCGGGGAGCTGTTTTTT
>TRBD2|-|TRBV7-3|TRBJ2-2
CASSLSPSGSGELFF
TGTGCCAGCAGCTTAAGCCCTAGCGGGAGTGGGGAGCTGTTTTTT
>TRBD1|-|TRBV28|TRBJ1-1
CASSRQGGSAEAFF
TGTGCCAGCAGTAGACAGGGAGGTTCAGCTGAAGCTTTCTTT
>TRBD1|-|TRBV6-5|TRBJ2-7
CASSQGVTYEQYF
TGTGCCAGTTCCCAGGGGGTAACATACGAGCAGTACTTC
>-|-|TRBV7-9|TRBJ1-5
CASSLSGDNQPQHF
TGTGCCAGCAGCTTATCCGGGGACAATCAGCCCCAGCATTTT
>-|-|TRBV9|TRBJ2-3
CASSVAPSFTDTQYF
TGTGCCAGCAGCGTCGCCCCCAGCTTCACAGATACGCAGTATTTT
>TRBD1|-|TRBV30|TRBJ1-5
CAWSGQGVNQPQHF
TGTGCCTGGAGTGGACAGGGGGTGAATCAGCCCCAGCATTTT
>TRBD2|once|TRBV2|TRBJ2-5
CASSSSGGGQETQYF
TGTGCCAGCAGTTCTAGCGGGGGGGGGCAAGAGACCCAGTACTTC
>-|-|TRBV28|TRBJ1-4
CASSFGRLNEKLFF
TGTGCCAGCAGTTTTGGGAGACTTAACGAAAAACTGTTTTTT
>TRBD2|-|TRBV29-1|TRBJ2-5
CSVGSVKGGSPPETQYF
TGCAGCGTTGGATCCGTGAAGGGCGGGAGCCCCCCAGAGACCCAGTACTTC
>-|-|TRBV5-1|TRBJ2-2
CASSLGQSGELFF
TGCGCCAGCAGCTTGGGTCAATCCGGGGAGCTGTTTTTT
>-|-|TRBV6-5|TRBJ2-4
CASSYTSQGPIQYF
TGTGCCAGCAGTTACACCTCACAGGGCCCGATTCAGTACTTC